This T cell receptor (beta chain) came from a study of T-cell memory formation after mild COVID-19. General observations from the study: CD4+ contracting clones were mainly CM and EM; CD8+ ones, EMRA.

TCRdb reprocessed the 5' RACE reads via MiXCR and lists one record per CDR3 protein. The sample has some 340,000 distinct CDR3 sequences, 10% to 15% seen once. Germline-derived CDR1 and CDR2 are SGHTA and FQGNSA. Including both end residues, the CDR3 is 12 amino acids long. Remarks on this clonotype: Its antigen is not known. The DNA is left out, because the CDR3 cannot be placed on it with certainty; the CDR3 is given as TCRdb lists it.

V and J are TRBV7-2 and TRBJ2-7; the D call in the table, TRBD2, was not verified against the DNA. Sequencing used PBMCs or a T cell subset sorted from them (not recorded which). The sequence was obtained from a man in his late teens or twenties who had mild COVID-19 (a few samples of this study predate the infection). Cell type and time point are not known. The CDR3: CASSRAGLCQYF.